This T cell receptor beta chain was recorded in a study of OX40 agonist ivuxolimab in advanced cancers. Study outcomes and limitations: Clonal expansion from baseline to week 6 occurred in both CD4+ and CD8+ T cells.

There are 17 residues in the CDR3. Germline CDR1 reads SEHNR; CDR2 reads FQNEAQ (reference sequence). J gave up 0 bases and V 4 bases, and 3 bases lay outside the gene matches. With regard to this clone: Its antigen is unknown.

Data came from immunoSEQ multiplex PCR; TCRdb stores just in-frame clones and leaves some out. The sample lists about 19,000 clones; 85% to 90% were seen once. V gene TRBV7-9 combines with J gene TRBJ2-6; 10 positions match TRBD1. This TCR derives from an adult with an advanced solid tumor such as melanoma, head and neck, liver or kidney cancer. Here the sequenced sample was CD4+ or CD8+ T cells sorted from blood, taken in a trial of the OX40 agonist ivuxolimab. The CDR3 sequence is CASSSGTGDSGANVLTF. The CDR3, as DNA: TGTGCCAGCAGCTCCGGGACAGGGGACTCTGGGGCCAACGTCCTGACTTTC.